This passage covers 5 T cell receptor beta chains from one sample sequenced in a study of T cells after yellow fever vaccination. TCRdb ran MiXCR on the 5' RACE reads and lists one entry per CDR3 protein. The top ten clones hold 15% of a sample with fewer than 400,000 distinct CDR3 sequences, under 7.5% of them seen once. The sample here was PBMCs, taken 5 days after the yellow fever booster vaccination. The receptors come from a young man who received the YFV17D yellow fever vaccine.

The chain is built from TRBV7-6 and TRBJ2-1; TRBD1 might be the D (6 bases). The CDR3 runs 14 residues. Germline CDR1 SGHVS, CDR2 FNYEAQ. The V gene lost 5 bases and the J gene lost 3 bases, with 11 bases spanning the gap. The CDR3 sequence is CASSQGINYNEQFF. CDR3 DNA: TGTGCCAGCAGCCAGGGGATCAACTACAATGAGCAGTTCTTC.

This clonotype was counted between two and nine times. The V gene is TRBV5-1, the J gene TRBJ1-1; possibly TRBD1 for D (6 bases). Trimming removed 7 bases from V and 5 bases from J, with 18 bases in between. The CDR3 covers 14 residues. Germline lookup yields CDR1 SGHRS and CDR2 YFSETQ. CDR3 in DNA: TGCGCCAGCCTAACCACTCCTACAGGGACTGAAGCTTTCTTT. This sequence encodes CASLTTPTGTEAFF.

This clonotype appeared a few times. The genes are TRBV4-1 and TRBJ2-3; 11 bases map to TRBD1. The CDR3 consists of 15 residues. Germline V CDR1 and CDR2: MGHRA, YSYEKL. The V segment lost 7 bases and the J segment 4 bases; nucleotides outside the gene matches: 7. CDR3 sequence reads: CASKNPDRGPDTQYF. The CDR3 region has the DNA TGCGCCAGCAAAAACCCGGACAGGGGGCCAGATACGCAGTATTTT.

This clonotype was observed a handful of times. V usage is TRBV12-3 or TRBV12-4 and J usage is TRBJ2-3, with 14 bases matching TRBD2. The CDR3 runs to 16 residues. V lost 6 bases, J lost 5 bases, and 7 bases stayed unmatched. The chain's CDR3 is CASRFAGTSGRDTQYF. CDR3 nucleotide sequence: TGTGCCAGCAGGTTCGCCGGGACTAGCGGGAGAGATACGCAGTATTTT.

The chain carries TRBV9 and TRBJ2-2; D call uncertain. V lost 0 bases to trimming and J lost 8 bases, with 11 bases between them. CDR1 and CDR2 (germline): SGDLS, YYNGEE. The CDR3 totals 14 residues. CDR3 bases: TGTGCCAGCAGCGTAGCGGGCCAACGGGGGGAGCTGTTTTTT. The encoded protein is CASSVAGQRGELFF.